This T cell receptor beta chain was captured in a study of T cells expressing NK-cell markers. Overall study results and limits: These clonotypes additionally ranked first within the CD3+CD56-NKG2C+ fraction of a few donors.

The CDR3 contains 16 residues. The germline V gene has CDR1 SGHRS and CDR2 YFSETQ. TCRdb processed the 5' RACE reads again and assigns one entry to each CDR3 protein, with no DNA. Its table lists 500,000 or so distinct CDR3 sequences. With respect to this clonotype: Antigen specificity is unknown.

The specimen was blood T cells: a sorted CD56 or NKG2C T cell subset, CD4+ or CD8+ T cells, or bulk PBMC T cells (not recorded which). The source is a man in his late teens or twenties in good health. The J gene is TRBJ2-2, the V gene TRBV5-1. The CDR3 here is CASSLGRFGSTGELFF.